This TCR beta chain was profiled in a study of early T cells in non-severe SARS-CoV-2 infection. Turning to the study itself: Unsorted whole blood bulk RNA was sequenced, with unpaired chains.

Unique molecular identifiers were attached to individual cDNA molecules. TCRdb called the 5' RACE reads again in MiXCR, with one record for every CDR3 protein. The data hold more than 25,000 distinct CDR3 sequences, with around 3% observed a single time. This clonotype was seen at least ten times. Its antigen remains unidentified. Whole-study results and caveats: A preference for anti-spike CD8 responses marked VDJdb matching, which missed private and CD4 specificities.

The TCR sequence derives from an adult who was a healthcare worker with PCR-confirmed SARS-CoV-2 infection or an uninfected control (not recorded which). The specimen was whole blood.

The CDR3 loop reads CAISSSGSETQYF. DNA of the CDR3: TGTGCCATCAGTTCCAGCGGGAGCGAGACCCAGTACTTC. The rearrangement links TRBV10-3 to TRBJ2-5; 8 nucleotides match TRBD2. V was clipped by 5 bases and J by 5 bases; unmatched bases: 4. The CDR3 totals 13 residues. CDR1 and CDR2 from the germline V gene are ENHRY and SYGVKD.